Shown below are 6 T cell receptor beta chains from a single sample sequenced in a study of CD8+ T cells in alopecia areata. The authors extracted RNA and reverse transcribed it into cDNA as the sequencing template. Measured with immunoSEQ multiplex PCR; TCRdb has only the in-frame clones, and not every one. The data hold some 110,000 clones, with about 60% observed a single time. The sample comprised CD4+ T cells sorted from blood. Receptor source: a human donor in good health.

The chain's CDR3 is CASRRGQAGYGYTF. In nucleotides, the CDR3 is TGTGCCAGCAGGCGGGGACAGGCAGGGTATGGCTACACCTTC. The chain joins TRBV27 to TRBJ1-2; 8 positions agree with TRBD1. The CDR3 extends over 14 amino acids. Germline V gene data show CDR1 as MNHEY and CDR2 as SMNVEV (reference sequence). The V segment lost 6 bases and the J segment 5 bases; nucleotides outside the gene matches: 8.

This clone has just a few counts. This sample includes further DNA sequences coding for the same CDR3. The CDR3 protein is CASSLQETQYF. As DNA, the CDR3 is TGCGCCAGCAGCTTACAAGAGACCCAGTACTTC. The V and J genes are TRBV5-1 and TRBJ2-5; D remains ambiguous. The CDR3 covers 11 residues. V dropped 2 bases and J dropped 2 bases, with 1 base sitting between them. Germline CDR1 SGHRS, CDR2 YFSETQ.

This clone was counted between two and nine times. In DNA, the CDR3 is TGTGCCAGCAGCCCCGCAAACAGGGATACGGGCTACACCTTC. Encoded protein: CASSPANRDTGYTF. The chain employs TRBV11-2 and TRBJ1-2, with a weak D call TRBD1 (6 bases). With 5 bases removed from V and 8 bases from J, the gap between germline ends came to 18 bases. The CDR3 spans 14 residues. The germline CDR1 and CDR2 sequences are SGHAT and FQNNGV. The full variable domain, its missing parts supplied by reference TRBV11-2 and TRBJ1-2, is EAGVAQSPRYKIIEKRQSVAFWCNPISGHATLYWYQQILGQGPKLLIQFQNNGVVDDSQLPKDRFSAERLKGVDSTLKIQPAKLEDSAVYLCASSPANRDTGYTFGSGTRLTVV.

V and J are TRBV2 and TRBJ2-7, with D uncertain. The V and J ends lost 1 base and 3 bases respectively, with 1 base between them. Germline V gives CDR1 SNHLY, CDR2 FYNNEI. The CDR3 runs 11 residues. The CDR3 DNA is TGTGCCAGCAGTGAAGGCTACGAGCAGTACTTC. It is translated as CASSEGYEQYF. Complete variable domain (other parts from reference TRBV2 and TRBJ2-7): EPEVTQTPSHQVTQMGQEVILRCVPISNHLYFYWYRQILGQKVEFLVSFYNNEISEKSEIFDDQFSVERPDGSNFTLKIRSTKLEDSAMYFCASSEGYEQYFGPGTRLTVT.

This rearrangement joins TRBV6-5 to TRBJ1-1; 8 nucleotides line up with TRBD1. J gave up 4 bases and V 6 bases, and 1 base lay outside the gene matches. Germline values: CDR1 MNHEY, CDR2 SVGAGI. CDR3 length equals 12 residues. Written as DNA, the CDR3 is TGTGCCAGCAGACAGGGGGGCACTGAAGCTTTCTTT. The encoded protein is CASRQGGTEAFF.

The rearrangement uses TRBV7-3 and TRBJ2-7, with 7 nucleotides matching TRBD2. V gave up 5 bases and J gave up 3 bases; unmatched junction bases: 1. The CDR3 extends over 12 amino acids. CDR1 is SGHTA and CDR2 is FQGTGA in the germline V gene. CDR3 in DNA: TGTGCCAGCAGCCCGGGAGGCTACGAGCAGTACTTC. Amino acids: CASSPGGYEQYF. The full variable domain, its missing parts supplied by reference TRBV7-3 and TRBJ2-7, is GAGVSQTPSNKVTEKGKYVELRCDPISGHTALYWYRQSLGQGPEFLIYFQGTGAADDSGLPNDRFFAVRPEGSVSTLKIQRTERGDSAVYLCASSPGGYEQYFGPGTRLTVT.